A selection of T cell receptor beta chains follows, all from one sample in a study of T-cell memory formation after mild COVID-19. MiXCR, run by TCRdb on the 5' RACE reads, gives a single entry per CDR3 protein. This table holds 250,000 or so distinct CDR3 sequences, over 15% found once. The sample was PBMCs or a T cell subset sorted from them (not recorded which). The receptors shown here come from a man between 18 and 29 years old who had mild COVID-19 (a few samples of this study predate the infection). Cell type and time point are not known. Both conserved end residues are part of each CDR3. Fields, in order: J gene, V gene, clone size, CDR3 length, D gene, CDR3 protein, CDR3 DNA. The D gene is left open where the match is weak. A clone size is listed for some rows: how often the clone was seen (once, few, many), or a class if it is expanded.

J: TRBJ2-1
V: TRBV14
size: few
length: 13
D: NA
CDR3: CASSQTRGNEQFF
DNA: TGTGCCAGCAGCCAAACACGGGGAAATGAGCAGTTCTTC

J: TRBJ2-1
V: TRBV9
size: few
length: 17
D: TRBD2
CDR3: CASSREAGISSYNEQFF
DNA: TGTGCCAGCAGCCGGGAGGCGGGGATCAGCTCCTACAATGAGCAGTTCTTC

J: TRBJ2-1
V: TRBV11-2
size: few
length: 15
D: TRBD1
CDR3: CASSFGGTGDNEQFF
DNA: TGTGCCAGCAGCTTTGGTGGGACAGGAGACAATGAGCAGTTCTTC

J: TRBJ2-3
V: TRBV7-2
size: NA
length: 16
D: TRBD2
CDR3: CASSSTSGGASDTQYF
DNA: TGTGCCAGCAGCTCTACTAGCGGGGGGGCCTCAGATACGCAGTATTTT

J: TRBJ2-1
V: TRBV11-2
size: NA
length: 15
D: TRBD1
CDR3: CASNPGQGASNEQFF
DNA: TGTGCCAGCAACCCCGGACAGGGGGCGAGCAATGAGCAGTTCTTC

J: TRBJ2-7
V: TRBV4-3
size: NA
length: 15
D: NA
CDR3: CASSQGTSGVYEQYF
DNA: TGCGCCAGCAGCCAAGGGACAAGTGGTGTATACGAGCAGTACTTC

J: TRBJ2-3
V: TRBV15
size: NA
length: 18
D: TRBD2
CDR3: CATSRDRASVGRADTQYF
DNA: TGTGCCACCAGCAGAGATCGTGCTAGCGTGGGGAGGGCAGATACGCAGTATTTT

J: TRBJ2-2
V: TRBV9
size: NA
length: 15
D: NA
CDR3: CARSALGQNTGELFF
DNA: TGTGCCCGCAGCGCCCTGGGACAGAACACCGGGGAGCTGTTTTTT

J: TRBJ1-3
V: TRBV10-3
size: NA
length: 12
D: NA
CDR3: CAISESGNTIYF
DNA: TGTGCCATCAGTGAGTCTGGAAACACCATATATTTT

J: TRBJ2-5
V: TRBV27
size: NA
length: 18
D: NA
CDR3: CASSFVLNGGRAKETQYF
DNA: TGTGCCAGCAGTTTTGTCCTGAACGGGGGGCGAGCGAAAGAGACCCAGTACTTC

J: TRBJ2-7
V: TRBV6-2/TRBV6-3
size: many
length: 11
D: NA
CDR3: CASSDRYEQYF
DNA: TGTGCCAGCAGTGACCGCTACGAGCAGTACTTC

J: TRBJ1-5
V: TRBV20-1
size: NA
length: 15
D: NA
CDR3: CSARVNGGEDQPQHF
DNA: TGCAGTGCTAGGGTCAACGGGGGCGAGGATCAGCCCCAGCATTTT

J: TRBJ2-5
V: TRBV7-6
size: NA
length: 18
D: TRBD2
CDR3: CASSLVRIGLAGVETQYF
DNA: TGTGCCAGCAGCTTGGTCCGAATCGGACTAGCGGGGGTGGAGACCCAGTACTTC

J: TRBJ1-5
V: TRBV20-1
size: many
length: 16
D: TRBD1
CDR3: CSARDRTGGGHQPQHF
DNA: TGCAGTGCTAGAGATCGGACAGGGGGAGGGCATCAGCCCCAGCATTTT

J: TRBJ1-2
V: TRBV18
size: NA
length: 14
D: NA
CDR3: CASSPNSVRDGYTF
DNA: TGTGCCAGCTCACCAAACAGCGTGCGCGATGGCTACACCTTC

J: TRBJ2-7
V: TRBV7-2
size: few
length: 14
D: NA
CDR3: CASRNRGRGYEQYF
DNA: TGTGCCAGCAGGAATAGGGGCAGGGGCTACGAGCAGTACTTC

J: TRBJ2-7
V: TRBV10-3
size: few
length: 18
D: TRBD1
CDR3: CAISESIFGTGISYEQYF
DNA: TGTGCCATCAGTGAGTCTATATTCGGGACAGGTATATCCTACGAGCAGTACTTC

J: TRBJ2-5
V: TRBV12-3/TRBV12-4
size: NA
length: 14
D: TRBD1
CDR3: CASRKTGGAETQYF
DNA: TGTGCCAGCAGGAAAACAGGGGGTGCAGAGACCCAGTACTTC

J: TRBJ2-3
V: TRBV9
size: NA
length: 14
D: NA
CDR3: CASSVEGGQDTQYF
DNA: TGTGCCAGCAGCGTAGAGGGGGGCCAAGATACGCAGTATTTT

J: TRBJ2-3
V: TRBV5-1
size: NA
length: 15
D: NA
CDR3: CASSRTLGQQDTQYF
DNA: TGCGCCAGCAGCCGCACGCTTGGACAACAAGATACGCAGTATTTT

J: TRBJ2-5
V: TRBV4-1
size: NA
length: 13
D: NA
CDR3: CASSPPLQETQYF
DNA: TGCGCCAGCAGCCCCCCCCTCCAAGAGACCCAGTACTTC

J: TRBJ1-2
V: TRBV7-6
size: few
length: 13
D: TRBD1
CDR3: CASSNRGQLGYTF
DNA: TGTGCCAGCAGCAACAGGGGGCAATTAGGCTACACCTTC

J: TRBJ2-4
V: TRBV7-9
size: NA
length: 16
D: TRBD1
CDR3: CASSSGTGGRGNIQYF
DNA: TGTGCCAGCAGCTCTGGGACAGGGGGCCGGGGGAACATTCAGTACTTC

J: TRBJ1-1
V: TRBV19
size: NA
length: 12
D: NA
CDR3: CASSILSHPLAF
DNA: TGTGCCAGTAGTATTTTATCGCACCCACTGGCTTTT

J: TRBJ1-2
V: TRBV20-1
size: NA
length: 13
D: NA
CDR3: CSAPPQSNYGYTF
DNA: TGCAGTGCTCCGCCCCAGTCTAACTATGGCTACACCTTC